These 19 T cell receptor beta chains originate from one sample sequenced in a study of identical twins. TCRdb re-called the 5' RACE reads through MiXCR, storing one row per CDR3 protein. The sample includes about 570,000 distinct CDR3 sequences, roughly 9.9% of them seen just once. This sample also appeared in a second study, on yellow fever vaccine responses in identical twins.

Input material: PBMCs. These receptors originate from a woman aged 18-29 years in good health.

This clonotype was detected ten times or more. This rearrangement joins TRBV29-1 to TRBJ1-1, with D tentatively TRBD1 (6 bases). Trimming removed 7 bases at V and 10 bases at J, with 22 bases between. Germline values: CDR1 SQVTM, CDR2 ANQGSEA. This CDR3 is 13 amino acids long. The CDR3 loop is CSGAARGGNRAFF. The CDR3, as DNA: TGCAGCGGCGCGGCCAGGGGCGGGAATAGAGCTTTCTTT.

This clonotype has a handful of counts. The chain couples TRBV5-5 to TRBJ2-1; 7 bases are shared with TRBD2. Germline V gene sequence: CDR1 SGHKS, CDR2 YYEKEE (reference sequence). With 0 bases clipped from V and 2 bases from J, the junction kept 8 bases outside the gene matches. The CDR3 totals 17 residues. CDR3 in DNA: TGTGCCAGCAGCTTGGAGGGCTTGGCGGGGGCCTACAATGAGCAGTTCTTC. It specifies CASSLEGLAGAYNEQFF.

V and J are TRBV20-1 and TRBJ2-7, with D uncertain. From germline, CDR1 is DFQATT and CDR2 SNEGSKA (reference sequence). Trimming cost V 5 bases and J 3 bases, with 20 bases left between them. The CDR3 loop spans 15 amino acids. Here the CDR3 DNA reads TGCAGTGCTGAGCCGGGCCAAGGAGCCCGCTACGAGCAGTACTTC. It translates to CSAEPGQGARYEQYF.

This clonotype showed up just a few times. The chain has TRBV11-2 and TRBJ2-2, with D hard to call. The CDR3 consists of 16 residues. Germline CDR1 is SGHAT and CDR2 is FQNNGV. V lost 1 base and J 0 bases, leaving 9 bases between the germline ends. The CDR3 sequence is CASSLGLGANTGELFF. Here the CDR3 DNA reads TGTGCCAGCAGCTTAGGGTTGGGCGCGAACACCGGGGAGCTGTTTTTT.

This clonotype was counted a single time. The chain employs TRBV19 and TRBJ2-7, with TRBD1 identical over 9 bases. This CDR3 comprises 15 residues. In germline, CDR1 is LNHDA, CDR2 SQIVND (reference sequence). J was trimmed by 3 bases and V by 3 bases; bases with no gene match: 6. In nucleotides, the CDR3 is TGTGCCAGTAGTATTGGAACGGGACAGGGCTACGAGCAGTACTTC. This translates into CASSIGTGQGYEQYF. Together with reference TRBV19 and TRBJ2-7, the CDR3 gives the full variable domain: DGGITQSPKYLFRKEGQNVTLSCEQNLNHDAMYWYRQDPGQGLRLIYYSQIVNDFQKGDIAEGYSVSREKKESFPLTVTSAQKNPTAFYLCASSIGTGQGYEQYFGPGTRLTVT.

This chain links TRBV7-9 with TRBJ2-7; D is possibly TRBD1 or TRBD2 (5 bases each). The CDR3 spans 13 residues. Trimming stripped 5 bases from V and 3 bases from J, with 11 bases between. The germline CDR1 and CDR2 sequences are SEHNR and FQNEAQ (reference sequence). CDR3 bases: TGTGCCAGCAGCCGGGACCGAAACTACGAGCAGTACTTC. Amino acid sequence: CASSRDRNYEQYF.

V is TRBV4-2 and J is TRBJ1-4, with D perhaps matching TRBD1 (5 bases). Trimming cost V 0 bases and J 6 bases, with 20 bases left between them. Germline CDR1 reads LGHNA; CDR2 reads YNFKEQ. CDR3 length equals 18 residues. CDR3 protein: CASSQDSLRGGGYEKLFF. The CDR3 coding sequence is TGTGCCAGCAGCCAAGATTCCCTTCGGGGGGGTGGCTATGAAAAACTGTTTTTT.

V usage is TRBV4-1 and J usage is TRBJ2-1, with 12 bases matching TRBD2. The CDR3 spans 19 residues. CDR1 MGHRA and CDR2 YSYEKL come from the germline V gene. The V segment lost 0 bases and the J segment 8 bases; nucleotides outside the gene matches: 14. The CDR3 DNA reads as TGCGCCAGCAGCCAAGATCCGGGGCCTGGACTAGCGGGACCCTATGAGCAGTTCTTC. Translating it yields CASSQDPGPGLAGPYEQFF.

The table lists this clonotype with many counts. The J gene is TRBJ2-7, the V gene TRBV5-1; 7 nucleotides match TRBD1. Germline CDR1 SGHRS, CDR2 YFSETQ. The V gene end was trimmed by 4 bases and the J gene end by 5 bases; junction bases not matched to a gene: 12. This CDR3 has 15 amino acids. CDR3 residues: CASSRWEGQVNEQYF. The CDR3 nucleotides are TGCGCCAGCAGCCGATGGGAAGGACAGGTCAACGAGCAGTACTTC.

In its sample, this clonotype was seen many times. V usage is TRBV19 and J usage is TRBJ2-5; 7 bases fit TRBD1. V was clipped by 10 bases and J by 0 bases; unmatched bases: 2. Germline V lookup: CDR1 LNHDA, CDR2 SQIVND (reference sequence). This CDR3 is 12 amino acids long. The CDR3 DNA reads as TGTGCCACCGGGACAGACCAAGAGACCCAGTACTTC. This sequence encodes CATGTDQETQYF.

This clonotype was recorded many times. This sequence joins TRBV12-3 or TRBV12-4 and TRBJ2-3; the D call may be TRBD1 or TRBD2 (5 bases each). V dropped 7 bases and J dropped 4 bases, with 15 bases sitting between them. The CDR3 covers 14 residues. CDR3 bases: TGTGCCAGCACCGAGCCAGGGACGGCAGATACGCAGTATTTT. Amino acids: CASTEPGTADTQYF.

The table lists this clonotype with many counts. V usage is TRBV3-1 and J usage is TRBJ1-1; D not resolved. The V end lost 4 bases, the J end lost 5 bases, and 17 bases lay between the germline ends. Germline lookup yields CDR1 LGHDT and CDR2 YNNKEL (reference sequence). The CDR3 runs to 15 residues. The CDR3, as DNA: TGTGCCAGCAGCCTCCGGACGGCCCTGAGGACTGAAGCTTTCTTT. Translated: CASSLRTALRTEAFF.

This clonotype has just a few counts. The rearrangement links TRBV20-1 to TRBJ2-7; TRBD2 matches 7 bases. Germline lookup yields CDR1 DFQATT and CDR2 SNEGSKA (reference sequence). The V gene end was trimmed by 3 bases and the J gene end by 3 bases; junction bases not matched to a gene: 11. The CDR3 runs to 15 residues. CDR3 sequence: CSARALGGPGYEQYF. CDR3 bases: TGCAGTGCTAGGGCCTTGGGAGGGCCGGGCTACGAGCAGTACTTC.

This clonotype was seen more than once but under ten times. V and J are TRBV28 and TRBJ2-5; weak D call: TRBD1 (6 bases). This CDR3 spans 13 amino acids. Between the trimmed V and J ends, which lost 6 bases and 2 bases, there was a span of 10 bases. Germline V gene data show CDR1 as MDHEN and CDR2 as SYDVKM. CDR3 protein: CASSTDRQETQYF. The DNA for the CDR3 is TGTGCCAGCAGCACGGACAGACAAGAGACCCAGTACTTC.

This clonotype has ten or more counts. J is TRBJ2-4 and V is TRBV29-1; the match to TRBD2 covers 7 bases. Losses at the gene ends were 7 bases for V and 7 bases for J; bases not matched to a gene: 7. Germline V gene lookup returns CDR1 SQVTM and CDR2 ANQGSEA. This CDR3 region has 12 residues. CDR3 region: CSAAGAGNIQYF. The CDR3 nucleotides are TGCAGCGCGGCGGGAGCCGGGAACATTCAGTACTTC.

This clonotype came up a few times. The J gene is TRBJ2-7, the V gene TRBV4-1; possible D gene TRBD1, 6 bases. Germline CDR1 reads MGHRA; CDR2 reads YSYEKL. CDR3 length equals 16 residues. Trimming cost V 4 bases and J 1 base, with 17 bases left between them. For the CDR3, the DNA is TGCGCCAGCAGCCTCAACCCGACAGGAAATTCCTACGAGCAGTACTTC. Protein product: CASSLNPTGNSYEQYF.

This chain connects TRBV7-2 to TRBJ2-2; 9 nucleotides align to TRBD2. The CDR3 covers 15 residues. Trimming at V came to 5 bases and at J to 5 bases, leaving 6 bases not matched to a gene. Germline values: CDR1 SGHTA, CDR2 FQGNSA. The CDR3 coding sequence is TGTGCCAGCAGCCAACGGGCGGGAGGGACCGGGGAGCTGTTTTTT. Translation gives CASSQRAGGTGELFF.

This clonotype was seen a few times. The chain is built from TRBV12-3 or TRBV12-4 and TRBJ1-4, with 9 nucleotides matching TRBD1. With V trimmed by 1 base and J by 0 bases, 3 bases remained unmatched. The CDR3 spans 17 residues. This CDR3 is CASSLGRQGATNEKLFF. CDR3 sequence (DNA): TGTGCCAGCAGTTTAGGGCGACAGGGGGCAACTAATGAAAAACTGTTTTTT.

This sequence joins TRBV20-1 and TRBJ2-1; D is ambiguous. Deletions cut 3 bases from V and 0 bases from J, with 12 bases between. The CDR3 consists of 15 residues. Germline values: CDR1 DFQATT, CDR2 SNEGSKA (reference sequence). As DNA, the CDR3 is TGCAGTGCTAGCGGGCGGTATAGCTCCTACAATGAGCAGTTCTTC. Protein sequence: CSASGRYSSYNEQFF.